This TCR beta chain was observed in a study of tumor-infiltrating lymphocytes in primary liver carcinoma. Both RNA and DNA were isolated together from around 20-30 mg of bulk tissue that had not been sorted. Overall study findings and caveats: Significantly greater top-250-clone fractions characterized tumors relative to blood (p = 0.039).

The investigators made TCR beta cDNA from about 510 ng total RNA, using a constant-region primer. Libraries covering TCR beta were generated through three nested multiplex PCR rounds (using a slightly modified ARM-PCR). The study ran its first two PCR rounds for nine to ten cycles each, using TRBV1-TRBV30 forward primers and a C-beta reverse primer. TCRdb re-called the multiplex PCR reads with MiXCR, one entry per CDR3 protein. The sample holds more than 85,000 distinct CDR3 sequences, around 84% seen once. The CDR3 extends over 15 amino acids. Looked up from germline, CDR1 is MNHEY and CDR2 is SVGAGI. In regard to this clonotype: Its antigen is unidentified. Germline and junction disagree at one end, which may indicate a read error.

Material: liver tumor tissue from sampling region 3. Subset: tumor region T3, left-lateral pole. This sequence originates from a man aged 35 to 55 with primary liver carcinoma and hepatitis B virus infection. J is TRBJ1-6 and V is TRBV6-5; 9 bases fit TRBD1. In nucleotides, the CDR3 is TGTGCCAGCGGGAGAGACACAGGGGGCAGTTCACCTCTCCACTTT. Its protein is CASGRDTGGSSPLHF.